The 19 T cell receptor beta chains below come from one sample, sequenced in a study of T cells in Graves' hyperthyroidism and ophthalmopathy. RNA transcripts yielded amplified TCR beta CDR3 regions. The HTBI primer set was used in a first-round RT-PCR of the TCR CDR3. One entry per CDR3 protein results from TCRdb running MiXCR on the multiplex PCR reads. The data hold a few hundred thousand distinct CDR3 sequences, with under 15% observed a single time. Source material: blood. Receptors were obtained from a woman in her 30s with Graves' hyperthyroidism.

The rearrangement links TRBV7-2 to TRBJ1-1, with a possible D match to TRBD1 (5 bases). The V gene's germline CDR1 is SGHTA and CDR2 FQGNSA. V was trimmed by 5 bases and J by 4 bases, leaving 23 bases between them. This CDR3 is built from 17 residues. In DNA, the CDR3 is TGTGCCAGCAGCCCTATGGGGCGGACCGCCTTGAGCACTGAAGCTTTCTTT. As protein: CASSPMGRTALSTEAFF.

There are a few counts of this clonotype. The chain carries TRBV20-1 and TRBJ2-2, with D possibly matching TRBD1 (5 bases). CDR3 length equals 14 residues. The V end was cut by 4 bases, the J end by 5 bases, with 14 bases between. CDR1 DFQATT and CDR2 SNEGSKA come from the germline V gene (reference sequence). CDR3 in amino acids: CSAKGDRETGELFF. The CDR3, as DNA: TGCAGTGCTAAAGGTGACAGAGAGACCGGGGAGCTGTTTTTT.

There are many counts of this clonotype. The chain has TRBV4-1 and TRBJ1-1; 7 bases fit TRBD1. Trimming removed 4 bases from V and 0 bases from J; junction bases left unmatched: 8. The germline CDR1 and CDR2 sequences are MGHRA and YSYEKL. The CDR3 length is 16 residues. Written as DNA, the CDR3 is TGCGCCAGCAGCCTAGGGGGCGCGGGGGTGAACACTGAAGCTTTCTTT. Translation: CASSLGGAGVNTEAFF.

Ten or more counts support this clonotype. The rearrangement links TRBV2 to TRBJ2-7; D ambiguous. CDR3 length: 14 amino acids. Trimming removed 2 bases at V and 2 bases at J, with 10 bases between. Germline V lookup: CDR1 SNHLY, CDR2 FYNNEI. CDR3 nucleotide sequence: TGTGCCAGCAGTGAACAACATGGACCCTACGAGCAGTACTTC. Encoded protein: CASSEQHGPYEQYF.

In the case of this clonotype: A read error may be the cause here, since a much bigger clone is one base away. The rearrangement uses TRBV11-3 and TRBJ2-7; TRBD2 matches 8 bases. Trimming took 5 bases from V and 7 from J; bases not matched to a gene: 13. CDR1 is SGHNT and CDR2 is YENEEA in the germline V gene. The CDR3 covers 15 residues. For the CDR3, the DNA is TGTGCCAGCAGCCCAAGCGGGGGAAGAGGTAATGAGCAGTACTTC. Its translation: CASSPSGGRGNEQYF.

The V call is TRBV28, the J call TRBJ1-1, with 9 bases matching TRBD1. The germline CDR1 and CDR2 sequences are MDHEN and SYDVKM. The CDR3 consists of 13 residues. V shed 3 bases and J 5 bases; nucleotides not matched to a gene: 1. The CDR3 sequence: CASSFGTGTEAFF. CDR3 in DNA: TGTGCCAGCAGTTTTGGGACAGGGACTGAAGCTTTCTTT.

The chain links TRBV20-1 to TRBJ1-5; 8 bases align to TRBD1. This CDR3 spans 17 amino acids. The junction had 14 bases not matched to a gene; V was cut back by 4 bases and J by 3 bases. The germline V gene has CDR1 DFQATT and CDR2 SNEGSKA (reference sequence). The CDR3 coding sequence is TGCAGTGCTATCCCGATTTCCTCAGGGGGCATCAATCAGCCCCAGCATTTT. Translation gives CSAIPISSGGINQPQHF.

This clonotype was recorded many times. The CDR3 loop reads CASSLNSGNEQYF. Written as DNA, the CDR3 is TGTGCCAGCAGTTTAAATTCCGGGAACGAGCAGTACTTC. The rearrangement joins TRBV12-3 or TRBV12-4 to TRBJ2-7; TRBD2 is a possible D gene (5 bases). This CDR3 spans 13 amino acids. The V gene lost 2 bases and the J gene lost 5 bases, with 10 bases spanning the gap.

To note about this clonotype: A much more abundant neighbour one base away suggests this may be a read error. The chain links TRBV20-1 to TRBJ2-7, with 7 positions matching TRBD2. The germline V gene encodes CDR1 DFQATT and CDR2 SNEGSKA (reference sequence). This CDR3 has 17 residues. The J segment lost 0 bases and the V segment lost 2 bases, leaving 13 bases of the junction unmatched. This CDR3 is CSARSAGWAGVSYEQYF. CDR3 DNA sequence: TGCAGTGCTAGATCTGCCGGTTGGGCGGGGGTCTCCTACGAGCAGTACTTC.

This chain connects TRBV20-1 to TRBJ2-7; D not resolved. The CDR3 is made up of 13 amino acids. The V gene's germline CDR1 is DFQATT and CDR2 SNEGSKA (reference sequence). Between the trimmed V and J ends, which lost 5 bases and 6 bases, there was a span of 17 bases. The CDR3 protein is CSASPTYVSEQYF. CDR3 DNA sequence: TGCAGTGCTTCCCCCACATATGTTAGCGAGCAGTACTTC.

The J gene is TRBJ1-4, the V gene TRBV6-1; 7 nucleotides line up with TRBD1. The J segment lost 2 bases and the V segment lost 7 bases, leaving 7 bases of the junction unmatched. Looked up from germline, CDR1 is MNHNS and CDR2 is SASEGT. The CDR3 covers 15 residues. DNA of the CDR3: TGTGCCAGCACCGGGAGACAGGGCACTAATGAAAAACTGTTTTTT. Its protein is CASTGRQGTNEKLFF.

The chain combines TRBV6-1 with TRBJ2-2; D is undetermined. The germline gives CDR1 MNHNS, CDR2 SASEGT. Deletions cut 5 bases from V and 7 bases from J, with 5 bases between. The CDR3 spans 11 residues. CDR3 region: CASSSNGELFF. In DNA form, the CDR3 reads TGTGCCAGCAGTTCCAACGGGGAGCTGTTTTTT.

This clonotype was detected many times. This rearrangement joins TRBV2 to TRBJ2-7; D possibly corresponds to TRBD2 (6 bases). Germline loops: CDR1 SNHLY, CDR2 FYNNEI. The CDR3 totals 15 residues. V dropped 7 bases and J dropped 1 base, with 17 bases sitting between them. The CDR3 here is CASIQGRGGSYEQYF. DNA for the CDR3: TGTGCCAGCATCCAAGGACGGGGAGGATCCTACGAGCAGTACTTC.

This clonotype was counted ten times or more. DNA for the CDR3: TGTGCCAGCAGTTCGACTAGCGCCAATTACAATGAGCAGTTCTTC. Translating it yields CASSSTSANYNEQFF. The chain uses TRBV28 and TRBJ2-1, with 8 bases aligning to TRBD2. Germline CDR1 MDHEN, CDR2 SYDVKM. J lost 4 bases, V lost 4 bases, and 6 bases had no gene match. The CDR3 totals 15 residues.

Worth noting for this clonotype: A much more abundant neighbour one base away suggests this may be a read error. The CDR3 sequence is CSARLLGPRSYNGQFF. The CDR3 DNA reads as TGCAGTGCTAGACTTCTTGGCCCGCGCTCCTACAATGGGCAGTTCTTC. The chain uses TRBV20-1 and TRBJ2-1; the D is unclear. CDR1 DFQATT and CDR2 SNEGSKA come from the germline V gene (reference sequence). The CDR3 covers 16 residues.

The CDR3 sequence is CASSGQASRPQHF. The CDR3 coding sequence is TGTGCCAGCAGCGGACAGGCCTCCCGGCCCCAGCATTTT. The rearrangement uses TRBV6-2 or TRBV6-3 and TRBJ1-5; 7 positions match TRBD1. Germline trimming cut 6 bases from V and 9 bases from J; bases unmatched to any gene: 8. Germline loops: CDR1 MNHEY, CDR2 SVGEGT. This CDR3 is built from 13 residues.

This clonotype was seen only a few times. This rearrangement joins TRBV7-3 to TRBJ2-1; maybe TRBD2 (7 bases). The V gene lost 3 bases and the J gene lost 12 bases, with 12 bases spanning the gap. CDR3 length: 12 amino acids. Germline CDR1 SGHTA, CDR2 FQGTGA. DNA for the CDR3: TGTGCCAGCAGCTTGGCAGGGGAGGGGCAGTTCTTC. Translation: CASSLAGEGQFF. Based on the CDR3 plus reference TRBV7-3 and TRBJ2-1, the full variable domain is GAGVSQTPSNKVTEKGKYVELRCDPISGHTALYWYRQSLGQGPEFLIYFQGTGAADDSGLPNDRFFAVRPEGSVSTLKIQRTERGDSAVYLCASSLAGEGQFFGPGTRLTVL.

This clonotype showed up just a few times. The chain uses TRBV5-1 and TRBJ2-1; tentatively, D is TRBD2 (5 bases). V was cut by 2 bases and J by 10 bases, with 13 bases left in between. The CDR3 has 13 amino acids. The germline CDR1 and CDR2 sequences are SGHRS and YFSETQ. The CDR3 DNA is TGCGCCAGCAGCTTAAGCCTCTCGGGGGAGCAGTTCTTC. It encodes CASSLSLSGEQFF.

There are a few counts of this clonotype. The rearrangement uses TRBV5-5 and TRBJ2-3, with TRBD1 matching over 8 bases. The J segment lost 2 bases and the V segment lost 5 bases, leaving 7 bases of the junction unmatched. The germline V gene has CDR1 SGHKS and CDR2 YYEKEE (reference sequence). This CDR3 contains 15 residues. The CDR3 bases are TGTGCCAGCAGTCGGGGACAGGCGTTCACAGATACGCAGTATTTT. It yields the protein CASSRGQAFTDTQYF.